The 23 T cell receptor beta chains presented below share a single source sample, sequenced in a study of blood T cell repertoires in COVID-19. The repertoire was sequenced with immunoSEQ multiplex PCR; TCRdb's copy has only in-frame clones and lacks some. The profile covers about 250,000 clones, with 85% to 90% appearing a single time and 0.99% taken by the ten largest. Sequencing was carried out using peripheral blood. Receptors were obtained from a woman in her forties who had recovered from COVID-19.

V usage is TRBV20-1 and J usage is TRBJ1-6, with TRBD1 as a possible D gene (5 bases). CDR3 length: 16 amino acids. Germline CDR1 is DFQATT and CDR2 is SNEGSKA (reference sequence). The ends were cut back, 3 bases at V and 2 bases at J, with 14 bases in the middle. CDR3 sequence: CSASPGDSTYNSPLHF. The CDR3 DNA is TGCAGTGCTAGTCCCGGGGACTCCACCTATAATTCACCCCTCCACTTT.

The V call is TRBV28, the J call TRBJ2-2; 7 nucleotides agree with TRBD2. This CDR3 has 23 residues. J gave up 0 bases and V 4 bases, and 26 bases lay outside the gene matches. From germline, CDR1 is MDHEN and CDR2 SYDVKM. The DNA of the CDR3 is TGTGCCAGCAGTTCCCCAATAGTGGGTTTAAGGTCTAGCGGTCCTCCGAACACCGGGGAGCTGTTTTTT. Its translation: CASSSPIVGLRSSGPPNTGELFF.

This clone appeared once. This chain uses TRBV2 with TRBJ2-5; 8 positions agree with TRBD2. The CDR3 extends over 14 amino acids. Germline-derived CDR1 and CDR2 are SNHLY and FYNNEI. The J segment lost 1 base and the V segment lost 6 bases, leaving 4 bases of the junction unmatched. This chain's CDR3 is CASSGGAGQETQYF. CDR3 coding DNA: TGTGCCAGCAGCGGGGGGGCTGGCCAAGAGACCCAGTACTTC.

In nucleotides, the CDR3 is TGTGCCAGCAGCCAAAATGCGGGCACAGATACGCAGTATTTT. It encodes CASSQNAGTDTQYF. The rearrangement links TRBV4-2 to TRBJ2-3; no definite D call. Trimming took 2 bases from V and 1 from J, leaving 7 bases between them. CDR3 length: 14 amino acids. The germline V gene has CDR1 LGHNA and CDR2 YNFKEQ.

The sample holds one count of this clone. The rearrangement joins TRBV29-1 to TRBJ1-2; 7 bases line up with TRBD1. V lost 4 bases and J lost 4; bases outside the gene matches: 6. Germline loops: CDR1 SQVTM, CDR2 ANQGSEA. The CDR3 runs to 13 residues. CDR3 sequence: CSVGDRVGYGYTF. The CDR3 DNA is TGCAGCGTTGGAGACAGGGTGGGCTATGGCTACACCTTC.

This clone was counted at least ten times. The J gene is TRBJ1-1, the V gene TRBV11-1, with TRBD1 as a possible D gene (5 bases). Per the germline V gene, CDR1 is SGHAT and CDR2 is FQDESV (reference sequence). V lost 3 bases to trimming and J lost 0 bases, with 14 bases between them. The CDR3 is 16 amino acids. CDR3 in amino acids: CASSFRAGRMNTEAFF. The CDR3, as DNA: TGTGCCAGCAGCTTCAGGGCCGGCAGGATGAACACTGAAGCTTTCTTT.

The chain has TRBV29-1 and TRBJ2-1; D perhaps matches TRBD1 (6 bases). V dropped 6 bases and J dropped 3 bases, with 15 bases sitting between them. CDR1 and CDR2 (germline): SQVTM, ANQGSEA. The CDR3 consists of 14 residues. The CDR3 spells CSVVGGFSYNEQFF. The CDR3 DNA follows: TGCAGCGTCGTTGGGGGCTTCAGCTACAATGAGCAGTTCTTC.

This chain uses TRBV6-6 with TRBJ2-3, with 9 positions matching TRBD2. Germline values: CDR1 MNHNY, CDR2 SVGAGI (reference sequence). The J segment lost 7 bases and the V segment lost 5 bases, leaving 7 bases of the junction unmatched. The CDR3 is 14 residues long. The CDR3 DNA is TGTGCCAGCAGTGGGACTAGCCTAGTATATACGCAGTATTTT. It encodes CASSGTSLVYTQYF.

The chain employs TRBV7-3 and TRBJ2-4, with TRBD2 matching 7 bases. Trimming at V came to 0 bases and at J to 9 bases, leaving 5 bases not matched to a gene. Germline V CDR1 and CDR2: SGHTA, FQGTGA. This CDR3 contains 14 residues. In DNA form, the CDR3 reads TGTGCCAGCAGCTTAACATCGGGGGGAGGCATTCAGTACTTC. Protein sequence: CASSLTSGGGIQYF.

This chain links TRBV7-9 with TRBJ2-7; 14 nucleotides align to TRBD2. Germline V gene sequence: CDR1 SEHNR, CDR2 FQNEAQ (reference sequence). The CDR3 consists of 17 residues. With V trimmed by 1 base and J by 3 bases, 5 bases remained unmatched. For the CDR3, the DNA is TGTGCCAGCAGCTTAGGGGGACTAGCGGGAGTGTACTACGAGCAGTACTTC. Translated, it gives CASSLGGLAGVYYEQYF.

The chain carries TRBV11-3 and TRBJ2-7, with 7 nucleotides matching TRBD2. Trimming took 6 bases from V and 5 from J; bases not matched to a gene: 4. The CDR3 covers 12 residues. The germline CDR1 and CDR2 sequences are SGHNT and YENEEA. The CDR3 sequence is CASSAGENEQYV. The CDR3 coding sequence is TGTGCCAGCAGTGCGGGGGAGAACGAGCAGTACGTC.

This clone was seen only once. The chain links TRBV18 to TRBJ1-6, with a tentative D call TRBD1 (5 bases). This CDR3 has 15 residues. V was shortened by 6 bases and J by 9 bases, with 18 bases between the two germline ends. CDR1 is KGHSH, CDR2 LQKENI, per germline. In DNA form, the CDR3 reads TGTGCCAGCTCCCTCGACTCTCCGGGGGGTTCACCCCTCCACTTT. This sequence encodes CASSLDSPGGSPLHF.

The chain links TRBV5-5 to TRBJ2-4; no firm D call. V was clipped by 4 bases and J by 5 bases, with 7 bases between them. Germline CDR1 is SGHKS and CDR2 is YYEKEE (reference sequence). The CDR3 is 12 residues long. This chain's CDR3 is CASSRVQNIQYF. The CDR3 region has the DNA TGTGCCAGCAGCCGGGTCCAAAACATTCAGTACTTC.

The rearrangement links TRBV5-4 to TRBJ2-1; 9 nucleotides match TRBD1. Germline-derived CDR1 and CDR2 are SGHNT and YYREEE (reference sequence). V was clipped by 0 bases and J by 6 bases; unmatched bases: 4. This CDR3 contains 15 residues. In DNA form, the CDR3 reads TGTGCCAGCAGCTTGGGGGGACAGGGCCCCAATGAGCAGTTCTTC. It is translated as CASSLGGQGPNEQFF.

The chain combines TRBV5-1 with TRBJ1-3; D is unresolved. The CDR3 has 15 residues. Deletions cut 0 bases from V and 6 bases from J, with 13 bases between. Germline lookup yields CDR1 SGHRS and CDR2 YFSETQ. The CDR3 region is CASSLGIQPPNTIYF. The CDR3 DNA follows: TGCGCCAGCAGCTTGGGCATACAGCCTCCAAACACCATATATTTT.

The DNA for the CDR3 is TGTGCCTGGAGCCCTGACAGGGAGAACACTGAAGCTTTCTTT. Protein sequence: CAWSPDRENTEAFF. The chain recombines TRBV30 with TRBJ1-1, with 7 bases lining up with TRBD1. The CDR3 length is 14 residues. Germline V gene data show CDR1 as GTSNPN and CDR2 as SVGIG (reference sequence). The ends lost 3 bases at V and 1 base at J; junction bases unmatched: 5.

The genes are TRBV7-8 and TRBJ1-2; 8 positions agree with TRBD1. This CDR3 is built from 15 residues. Germline V gives CDR1 SGHVS, CDR2 FQNEAQ. The trim removed 5 bases at V and 6 bases at J, leaving 11 bases unmatched. DNA for the CDR3: TGTGCCAGCAGCCGCCGAGCACAGGGGGTCGATGGCTACACCTTC. Translated, it gives CASSRRAQGVDGYTF.

This chain uses TRBV30 with TRBJ2-1; a possible D gene is TRBD2 (5 bases). CDR1 GTSNPN and CDR2 SVGIG come from the germline V gene (reference sequence). Trimming removed 0 bases at V and 10 bases at J, with 7 bases between. The CDR3 runs 11 residues. The CDR3 coding sequence is TGTGCCTGGAGTGTCGGGGTGGAGCAGTTCTTC. This gives the protein CAWSVGVEQFF.

This chain joins TRBV5-4 and TRBJ2-4, with 10 positions matching TRBD1. The J segment lost 5 bases and the V segment lost 4 bases, leaving 6 bases of the junction unmatched. The CDR3 totals 15 residues. Germline V gene lookup returns CDR1 SGHNT and CDR2 YYREEE (reference sequence). The CDR3 loop reads CASSPGQGTQNIQYF. In DNA form, the CDR3 reads TGTGCCAGCAGCCCGGGACAGGGGACCCAAAACATTCAGTACTTC.

The rearrangement joins TRBV6-1 to TRBJ1-6; TRBD1 matches at 9 bases. The CDR3 consists of 16 residues. Per the germline V gene, CDR1 is MNHNS and CDR2 is SASEGT. V trimming: 3 bases; J trimming: 7 bases; junction bases outside the gene matches: 7. The CDR3, as DNA: TGTGCCAGCAGTGACCCGGGACAGGGTCGAAATTCACCCCTCCACTTT. Amino acid sequence: CASSDPGQGRNSPLHF.

V is TRBV7-9 and J is TRBJ2-4; D unresolved. Per the germline V gene, CDR1 is SEHNR and CDR2 is FQNEAQ (reference sequence). There are 13 residues in the CDR3. V was pared by 5 bases and J by 7 bases, with 12 bases between. The CDR3 sequence: CASSPLSENIQYF. Here the CDR3 DNA reads TGTGCCAGCAGCCCCCTTAGTGAGAACATTCAGTACTTC.

This clone was recorded only once. The chain carries TRBV5-1 and TRBJ1-6; no reliable D call. There are 16 residues in the CDR3. The V and J ends lost 4 bases and 0 bases respectively, with 11 bases between them. Per germline, CDR1 SGHRS and CDR2 YFSETQ. The CDR3 nucleotides read TGCGCCAGCAGCCCGGACTCGAGCTCCTATAATTCACCCCTCCACTTT. As protein: CASSPDSSSYNSPLHF.

This chain joins TRBV24-1 and TRBJ2-7; TRBD1 might be the D (6 bases). V lost 1 base and J lost 0, with 9 bases in between. The CDR3 spans 15 residues. Germline V gene data show CDR1 as KGHDR and CDR2 as SFDVKD. The CDR3 DNA reads TGTGCCACCAGTGATTTAAGGGGGAGCTCCTACGAGCAGTACTTC. Translating it yields CATSDLRGSSYEQYF.